A single sample gave rise to the 28 T cell receptor beta chains below, sequenced in a study of blood T cell repertoires in COVID-19. Assay: immunoSEQ multiplex PCR; the TCRdb copy retains only in-frame clones and omits some. The table records 180,000 or so clones, around 80% of them present only once. What was sequenced was peripheral blood. All receptors derive from a man aged 50 to 59 who had recovered from COVID-19.

The chain links TRBV19 to TRBJ2-1; TRBD2 matches at 7 bases. The CDR3 is made up of 17 amino acids. V lost 1 base and J lost 5; bases outside the gene matches: 11. Germline loops: CDR1 LNHDA, CDR2 SQIVND (reference sequence). CDR3 protein: CASSIGWSRLANNEQFF. DNA of the CDR3: TGTGCCAGTAGTATAGGGTGGTCCAGACTAGCTAACAATGAGCAGTTCTTC.

This clone was counted once. The rearrangement joins TRBV7-9 to TRBJ2-1; 9 bases line up with TRBD2. Germline loops: CDR1 SEHNR, CDR2 FQNEAQ (reference sequence). The V segment lost 1 base and the J segment 6 bases; nucleotides outside the gene matches: 4. This CDR3 region has 15 residues. The CDR3 DNA reads TGTGCCAGCAGCTTAGGGACTAGCGACATCAATGAGCAGTTCTTC. The encoded protein is CASSLGTSDINEQFF.

This clone occurred a few times. This rearrangement joins TRBV5-6 to TRBJ2-1; 8 nucleotides line up with TRBD1. With 2 bases clipped from V and 2 bases from J, the junction kept 6 bases outside the gene matches. Germline V CDR1 and CDR2: SGHDT, YYEEEE. This CDR3 spans 16 amino acids. The CDR3 DNA is TGTGCCAGCAGCTTACGGACAGGGAGAACCTACAATGAGCAGTTCTTC. Translation: CASSLRTGRTYNEQFF.

J is TRBJ1-2 and V is TRBV27, with D uncertain. The germline V gene encodes CDR1 MNHEY and CDR2 SMNVEV (reference sequence). There are 13 residues in the CDR3. The germline V and J ends were trimmed by 7 bases and 0 bases, with 9 bases remaining between them. The CDR3: CASNSRANYGYTF. CDR3 DNA sequence: TGTGCCAGCAATTCGCGAGCTAACTATGGCTACACCTTC.

V is TRBV18 and J is TRBJ2-3, with no clear D. The CDR3 totals 12 residues. Germline V gene lookup returns CDR1 KGHSH and CDR2 LQKENI. V dropped 3 bases and J dropped 5 bases, with 6 bases sitting between them. The CDR3 loop reads CASSPGLDTQYF. CDR3 nucleotide sequence: TGTGCCAGCTCACCCGGGTTAGATACGCAGTATTTT.

This chain uses TRBV29-1 with TRBJ2-1; 7 bases match TRBD2. Trimming took 2 bases from V and 3 from J; bases not matched to a gene: 10. The CDR3 has 16 amino acids. Germline V gene sequence: CDR1 SQVTM, CDR2 ANQGSEA. Here the CDR3 DNA reads TGCAGCGTTGAATTGTACCCGGGGGGAAACTACAATGAGCAGTTCTTC. Encoded protein: CSVELYPGGNYNEQFF.

J is TRBJ2-1 and V is TRBV7-8; the D gene is possibly TRBD2 (7 bases). The CDR3 length is 17 residues. V gave up 4 bases and J gave up 2 bases, with 18 bases separating them. Germline CDR1 reads SGHVS; CDR2 reads FQNEAQ. This chain's CDR3 is CASSSPRGGGTYNEQFF. DNA of the CDR3: TGTGCCAGCAGCTCCCCCAGGGGAGGGGGAACCTACAATGAGCAGTTCTTC. Drawing the rest from reference TRBV7-8 and TRBJ2-1, the complete variable domain is GAGVSQSPRYKVAKRGQDVALRCDPISGHVSLFWYQQALGQGPEFLTYFQNEAQLDKSGLPSDRFFAERPEGSVSTLKIQRTQQEDSAVYLCASSSPRGGGTYNEQFFGPGTRLTVL.

This clone was found a few times. The chain links TRBV19 to TRBJ2-7; TRBD1 matches at 9 bases. V lost 5 bases, J lost 6 bases, and 14 bases stayed unmatched. CDR1 is LNHDA, CDR2 SQIVND, per germline (reference sequence). The CDR3 has 16 residues. CDR3 nucleotides: TGTGCCAGTAGTGCCTCGTGGGGACAGGGATCGCCCGAGCAGTACTTC. Amino acid sequence: CASSASWGQGSPEQYF.

This sequence joins TRBV18 and TRBJ1-5; TRBD1 matches at 8 bases. The V and J ends lost 5 bases and 3 bases, in that order; junction bases with no gene match: 3. CDR3 length equals 14 residues. Germline V gene data show CDR1 as KGHSH and CDR2 as LQKENI. The chain's CDR3 is CASSKTGVNQPQHF. The CDR3, as DNA: TGTGCCAGCTCAAAGACAGGGGTCAATCAGCCCCAGCATTTT.

The V gene is TRBV27, the J gene TRBJ2-1; 13 positions match TRBD2. The CDR3 has 19 residues. Germline loops: CDR1 MNHEY, CDR2 SMNVEV (reference sequence). The V segment lost 5 bases and the J segment 4 bases; nucleotides outside the gene matches: 14. The CDR3 loop is CASSPGTSGMSLTYNEQFF. In DNA form, the CDR3 reads TGTGCCAGCAGTCCCGGGACTAGCGGGATGTCCCTTACGTACAATGAGCAGTTCTTC.

The sample holds one count of this clone. The chain links TRBV20-1 to TRBJ2-1; D gene uncertain. The V gene's germline CDR1 is DFQATT and CDR2 SNEGSKA (reference sequence). V dropped 0 bases and J dropped 13 bases, with 10 bases sitting between them. The CDR3 extends over 11 amino acids. The CDR3 DNA is TGCAGTGCTAGAGAGCAGACATCCCAGTTCTTC. It codes for CSAREQTSQFF.

The rearrangement uses TRBV3-1 (or the pseudogene TRBV3-2) and TRBJ2-1; 14 nucleotides match TRBD2. Germline assignment: CDR1 LGHDT and CDR2 YNNKEL (reference sequence). The J segment lost 9 bases and the V segment lost 1 base, leaving 5 bases of the junction unmatched. The length of the CDR3 is 16 residues. This CDR3 is CASSQVGTSGRGEQFF. The CDR3 nucleotides read TGTGCCAGCAGCCAAGTGGGGACTAGCGGGAGAGGTGAGCAGTTCTTC.

The chain recombines TRBV6-1 with TRBJ1-1, with TRBD1 matching 7 bases. This CDR3 region has 12 residues. The germline V gene encodes CDR1 MNHNS and CDR2 SASEGT. V was pared by 3 bases and J by 13 bases, with 8 bases of the junction left unmatched. This CDR3 reads CASSENDRTGFF. CDR3 DNA: TGTGCCAGCAGTGAGAACGACAGGACAGGTTTCTTT.

V usage is TRBV15 and J usage is TRBJ2-7; TRBD2 agrees at 7 bases. Germline lookup yields CDR1 LNHNV and CDR2 YYDKDF (reference sequence). V dropped 6 bases and J dropped 3; count of bases not matched to a gene: 8. The CDR3 is 14 amino acids. Written as DNA, the CDR3 is TGTGCCACCAGTCGGCTAGCGGAGATCTACGAGCAGTACTTC. Its translation: CATSRLAEIYEQYF.

This clone appeared a single time. The chain carries TRBV30 and TRBJ1-6; D remains unclear. CDR1 is GTSNPN, CDR2 SVGIG, per germline (reference sequence). CDR3 length: 13 residues. Trimming stripped 2 bases from V and 5 bases from J, with 7 bases between. In DNA, the CDR3 is TGTGCCTGGAGTCAAAGAGATAATTCACCCCTCCACTTT. Its protein product is CAWSQRDNSPLHF. Based on the CDR3 plus reference TRBV30 and TRBJ1-6, the full variable domain is SQTIHQWPATLVQPVGSPLSLECTVEGTSNPNLYWYRQAAGRGLQLLFYSVGIGQISSEVPQNLSASRPQDRQFILSSKKLLLSDSGFYLCAWSQRDNSPLHFGNGTRLTVT.

This clone came up once. This chain joins TRBV6-5 and TRBJ2-6; possibly TRBD2 for D (5 bases). This CDR3 contains 16 residues. Germline values: CDR1 MNHEY, CDR2 SVGAGI. V was shortened by 4 bases and J by 0 bases, with 10 bases between the two germline ends. The CDR3 coding sequence is TGTGCCAGCAGTTTCGGGATAAGCTCTGGGGCCAACGTCCTGACTTTC. Translation gives CASSFGISSGANVLTF.

The chain recombines TRBV9 with TRBJ2-1; the D gene is possibly TRBD2 (6 bases). The length of the CDR3 is 16 residues. V lost 3 bases and J 4 bases, leaving 17 bases between the germline ends. From germline, CDR1 is SGDLS and CDR2 YYNGEE. This CDR3 reads CASSAASASVYNEQFF. CDR3 coding DNA: TGTGCCAGCAGCGCCGCTTCGGCTAGCGTGTACAATGAGCAGTTCTTC. The full variable domain, completed using reference TRBV9 and TRBJ2-1, is DSGVTQTPKHLITATGQRVTLRCSPRSGDLSVYWYQQSLDQGLQFLIQYYNGEERAKGNILERFSAQQFPDLHSELNLSSLELGDSALYFCASSAASASVYNEQFFGPGTRLTVL.

V usage is TRBV28 and J usage is TRBJ1-5; 7 positions match TRBD1. V dropped 5 bases and J dropped 6; count of bases not matched to a gene: 10. Germline V gives CDR1 MDHEN, CDR2 SYDVKM. The CDR3 loop spans 15 amino acids. CDR3 nucleotide sequence: TGTGCCAGCAGTCTGACAGGGAGATATGGTCAGCCCCAGCATTTT. Encoded protein: CASSLTGRYGQPQHF.

Details on this clone: The same CDR3 arises from other DNA sequences in this sample as well. The chain employs TRBV7-2 and TRBJ1-3, with 9 bases that match TRBD1. Looked up from germline, CDR1 is SGHTA and CDR2 is FQGNSA. CDR3 length: 15 amino acids. The V gene end was trimmed by 4 bases and the J gene end by 2 bases; junction bases not matched to a gene: 3. CDR3 region: CASSSRTGAGNTIYF. Written as DNA, the CDR3 is TGTGCCAGCAGCTCGAGGACAGGGGCTGGAAACACCATATATTTT. The variable domain in full, completed from reference TRBV7-2 and TRBJ1-3, reads GAGVSQSPSNKVTEKGKDVELRCDPISGHTALYWYRQSLGQGLEFLIYFQGNSAPDKSGLPSDRFSAERTGGSVSTLTIQRTQQEDSAVYLCASSSRTGAGNTIYFGEGSWLTVV.

The sample holds a few counts of this clone. The J gene is TRBJ1-1, the V gene TRBV7-2; TRBD1 is a possible D gene (5 bases). CDR3 length equals 14 residues. Germline CDR1 reads SGHTA; CDR2 reads FQGNSA. Trimming pared 2 bases from V and 1 base from J, leaving 8 bases between. CDR3 protein: CASSLTDTNTEAFF. The CDR3, as DNA: TGTGCCAGCAGCTTAACGGACACGAACACTGAAGCTTTCTTT.

V usage is TRBV27 and J usage is TRBJ2-2, with 11 positions matching TRBD2. Trimming removed 2 bases from V and 7 bases from J; junction bases left unmatched: 9. CDR3 length: 17 amino acids. Germline V gene sequence: CDR1 MNHEY, CDR2 SMNVEV (reference sequence). The CDR3 here is CASSLHGLAGGGGELFF. CDR3 DNA sequence: TGTGCCAGCAGTTTACACGGACTAGCGGGCGGGGGCGGGGAGCTGTTTTTT.

V gene TRBV27 combines with J gene TRBJ2-2, with D uncertain. The V and J ends lost 3 bases and 2 bases respectively, with 7 bases between them. CDR3 length: 14 amino acids. Germline CDR1 and CDR2: MNHEY and SMNVEV (reference sequence). CDR3 bases: TGTGCCAGCAGTTTCTGGGCTAACACCGGGGAGCTGTTTTTT. Amino acids: CASSFWANTGELFF.

This clone was observed a single time. The chain combines TRBV19 with TRBJ2-7; TRBD2 is a possible D gene (5 bases). From germline, CDR1 is LNHDA and CDR2 SQIVND (reference sequence). This CDR3 region has 12 residues. V was cut by 10 bases and J by 0 bases, with 10 bases left in between. In nucleotides, the CDR3 is TGTGCCACCCGGACTGACTCCTACGAGCAGTACTTC. Protein sequence: CATRTDSYEQYF.

This CDR3 reads CASTTGQGPTKLFF. The CDR3 DNA reads TGTGCCAGCACCACGGGACAGGGCCCCACTAAACTGTTTTTT. The gene calls are TRBV9 and TRBJ1-4; TRBD1 matches at 9 bases. The junction had 11 bases not matched to a gene; V was cut back by 6 bases and J by 11 bases. The germline V gene encodes CDR1 SGDLS and CDR2 YYNGEE. There are 14 residues in the CDR3.

The chain carries TRBV19 and TRBJ1-1; 9 bases agree with TRBD1. Germline V gene data show CDR1 as LNHDA and CDR2 as SQIVND (reference sequence). V shed 3 bases and J 7 bases; nucleotides not matched to a gene: 3. This CDR3 comprises 13 residues. DNA of the CDR3: TGTGCCAGTAGTATGGGACAGGGCGGTGAAGCTTTCTTT. Amino acids: CASSMGQGGEAFF.

This CDR3 reads CASSPRQGGETQYF. The CDR3 DNA reads TGTGCCAGCAGCCCTCGACAGGGGGGAGAGACCCAGTACTTC. The rearrangement joins TRBV3-1 (or the pseudogene TRBV3-2) to TRBJ2-5; 9 bases fit TRBD1. With 4 bases clipped from V and 4 bases from J, the junction kept 4 bases outside the gene matches. The CDR3 length is 14 residues. Germline assignment: CDR1 LGHDT and CDR2 YNNKEL (reference sequence).

The genes are TRBV7-3 and TRBJ2-1, with 8 bases that match TRBD2. Unmatched junction bases numbered 11, after V lost 2 bases and J lost 8 bases. CDR3 length: 16 residues. Germline V CDR1 and CDR2: SGHTA, FQGTGA. The CDR3 nucleotides read TGTGCCAGCAGCTTAGTTGGGACTAGTAGCTTCGATGAGCAGTTCTTC. Protein product: CASSLVGTSSFDEQFF.

The chain recombines TRBV12-5 with TRBJ2-7; D is possibly TRBD2 (5 bases). Germline assignment: CDR1 LGHNT and CDR2 FRNRAP. Trimming shortened V by 3 bases and J by 7 bases, and 13 bases separated the two germline ends. The CDR3 spans 13 residues. Here the CDR3 DNA reads TGTGCTAGTGGTTTTAGCGAAGCGCTTGAGCAGTACTTC. As protein: CASGFSEALEQYF. Filled out from reference TRBV12-5 and TRBJ2-7, the complete variable domain reads DARVTQTPRHKVTEMGQEVTMRCQPILGHNTVFWYRQTMMQGLELLAYFRNRAPLDDSGMPKDRFSAEMPDATLATLKIQPSEPRDSAVYFCASGFSEALEQYFGPGTRLTVT.